This paragraph covers one T cell receptor beta chain sequence. Antigen specificity is unknown. Trimming took off 3 bases at V and 6 bases at J, with 9 bases between the two ends. This CDR3 is 13 amino acids long. The germline V gene has CDR1 MGHDK and CDR2 SYGVNS. This record comes from a study of shared clonotypes between healthy human individuals. Findings and limits, study-wide: When naive CD4 clonotypes were compared across a few donors, 4% to 6.5% were shared.

Every immunoSEQ plate was one replicate of a subset's evenly spread DNA. Produced via immunoSEQ multiplex PCR; TCRdb's table is partial and in-frame only. The data show about 1 million clones, roughly 70% seen once. CD4+ cells underwent separation, giving CD45RA+ naive and CD45RA-negative memory subsets. The source material was memory CD4+ T cells sorted from blood. Subset reported: CD45RA-negative fraction. The chain recombines TRBV25-1 with TRBJ2-1; D is unresolved. This TCR was sampled from a young man in good health. DNA of the CDR3: TGTGCCAGCAGTGATTCTTTAGGCAATGAGCAGTTCTTC. It yields the protein CASSDSLGNEQFF. The whole variable domain, filled in from reference TRBV25-1 and TRBJ2-1, reads EADIYQTPRYLVIGTGKKITLECSQTMGHDKMYWYQQDPGMELHLIHYSYGVNSTEKGDLSSESTVSRIRTEHFPLTLESARPSHTSQYLCASSDSLGNEQFFGPGTRLTVL.